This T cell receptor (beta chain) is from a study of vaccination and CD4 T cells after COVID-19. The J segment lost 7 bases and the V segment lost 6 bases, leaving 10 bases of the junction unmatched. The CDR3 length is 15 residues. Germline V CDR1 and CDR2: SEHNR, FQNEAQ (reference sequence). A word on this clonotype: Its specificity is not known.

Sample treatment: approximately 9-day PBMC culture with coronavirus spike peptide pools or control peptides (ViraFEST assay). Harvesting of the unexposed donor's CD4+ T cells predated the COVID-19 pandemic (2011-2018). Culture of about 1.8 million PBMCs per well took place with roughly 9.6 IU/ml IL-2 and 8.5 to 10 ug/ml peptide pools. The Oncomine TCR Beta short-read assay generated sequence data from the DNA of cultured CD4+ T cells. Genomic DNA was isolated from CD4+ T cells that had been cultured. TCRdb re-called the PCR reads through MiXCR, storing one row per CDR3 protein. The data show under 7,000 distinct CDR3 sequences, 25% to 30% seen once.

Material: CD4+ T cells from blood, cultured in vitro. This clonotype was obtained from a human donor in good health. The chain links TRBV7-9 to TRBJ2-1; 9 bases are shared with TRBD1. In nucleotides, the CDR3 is TGTGCCAGCAGGAACACAGGGGGCGCCGGGAATGAGCAGTTCTTC. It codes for CASRNTGGAGNEQFF.